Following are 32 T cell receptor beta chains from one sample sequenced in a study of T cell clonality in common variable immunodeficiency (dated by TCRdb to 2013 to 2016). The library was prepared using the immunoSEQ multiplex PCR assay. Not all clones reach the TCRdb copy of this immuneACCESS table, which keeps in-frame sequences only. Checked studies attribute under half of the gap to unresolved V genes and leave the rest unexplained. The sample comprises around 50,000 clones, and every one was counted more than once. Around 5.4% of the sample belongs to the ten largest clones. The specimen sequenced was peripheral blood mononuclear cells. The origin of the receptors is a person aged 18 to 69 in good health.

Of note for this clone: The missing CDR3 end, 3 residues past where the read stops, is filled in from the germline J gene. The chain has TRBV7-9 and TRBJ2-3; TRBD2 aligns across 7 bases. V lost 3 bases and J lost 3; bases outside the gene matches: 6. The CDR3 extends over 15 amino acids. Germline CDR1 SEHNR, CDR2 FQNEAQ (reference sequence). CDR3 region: CASSFPAGSTDTQYF. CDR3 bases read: TGTGCCAGCAGCTTCCCAGCGGGGTCTACAGATACG.

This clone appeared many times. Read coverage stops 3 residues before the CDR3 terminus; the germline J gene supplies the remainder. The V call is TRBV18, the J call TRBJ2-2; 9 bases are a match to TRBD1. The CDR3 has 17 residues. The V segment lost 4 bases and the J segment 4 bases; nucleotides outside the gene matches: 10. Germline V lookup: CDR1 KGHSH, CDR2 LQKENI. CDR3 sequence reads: CASSRKTGGAGTGELFF. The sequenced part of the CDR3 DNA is TGTGCCAGCTCACGAAAAACAGGGGGCGCCGGCACCGGGGAG.

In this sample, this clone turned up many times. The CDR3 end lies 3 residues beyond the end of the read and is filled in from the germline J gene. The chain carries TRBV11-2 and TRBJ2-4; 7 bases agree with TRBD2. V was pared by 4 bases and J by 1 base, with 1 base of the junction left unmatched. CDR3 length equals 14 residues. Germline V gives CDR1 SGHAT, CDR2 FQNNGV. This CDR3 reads CASSWRGAKNIQYF. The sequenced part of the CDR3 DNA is TGTGCCAGCAGCTGGCGGGGGGCCAAAAACATT.

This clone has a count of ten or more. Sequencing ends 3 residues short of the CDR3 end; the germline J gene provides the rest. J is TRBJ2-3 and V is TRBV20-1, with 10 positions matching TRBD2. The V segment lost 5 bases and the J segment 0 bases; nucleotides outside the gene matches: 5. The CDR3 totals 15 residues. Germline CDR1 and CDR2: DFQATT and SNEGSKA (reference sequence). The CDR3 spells CSAAGTSESTDTQYF. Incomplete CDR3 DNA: TGCAGTGCTGCCGGGACTAGCGAGAGCACAGATACG.

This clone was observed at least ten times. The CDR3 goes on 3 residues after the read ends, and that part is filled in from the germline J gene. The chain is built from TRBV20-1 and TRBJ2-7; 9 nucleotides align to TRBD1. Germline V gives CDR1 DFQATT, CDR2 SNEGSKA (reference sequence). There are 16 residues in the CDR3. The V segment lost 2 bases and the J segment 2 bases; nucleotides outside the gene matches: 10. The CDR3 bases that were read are TGCAGTGCTAGATCCTACGGGGGACAGGGCACCTACGAG. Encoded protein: CSARSYGGQGTYE. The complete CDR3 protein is CSARSYGGQGTYEQYF.

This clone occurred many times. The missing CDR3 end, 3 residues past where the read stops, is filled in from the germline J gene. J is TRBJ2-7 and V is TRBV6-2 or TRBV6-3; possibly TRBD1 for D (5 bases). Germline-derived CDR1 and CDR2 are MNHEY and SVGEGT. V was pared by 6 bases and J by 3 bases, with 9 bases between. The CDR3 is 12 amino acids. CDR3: CASRLGDYEQYF. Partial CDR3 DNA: TGTGCCAGCAGGTTAGGGGACTACGAG.

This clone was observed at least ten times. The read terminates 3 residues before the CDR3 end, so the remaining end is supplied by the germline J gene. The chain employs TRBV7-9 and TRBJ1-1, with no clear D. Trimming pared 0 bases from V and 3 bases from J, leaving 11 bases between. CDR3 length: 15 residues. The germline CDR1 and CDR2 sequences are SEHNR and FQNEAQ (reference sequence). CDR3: CASSLALSQDTEAFF. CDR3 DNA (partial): TGTGCCAGCAGCTTAGCGCTAAGCCAGGACACTGAA.

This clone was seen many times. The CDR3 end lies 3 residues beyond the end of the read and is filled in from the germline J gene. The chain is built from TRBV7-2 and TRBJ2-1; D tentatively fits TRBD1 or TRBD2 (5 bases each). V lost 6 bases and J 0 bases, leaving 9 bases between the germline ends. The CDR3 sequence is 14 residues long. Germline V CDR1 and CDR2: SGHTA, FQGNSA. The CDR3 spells CASRPGSSYNEQFF. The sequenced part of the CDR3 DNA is TGTGCCAGCAGGCCAGGGAGCTCCTACAATGAG.

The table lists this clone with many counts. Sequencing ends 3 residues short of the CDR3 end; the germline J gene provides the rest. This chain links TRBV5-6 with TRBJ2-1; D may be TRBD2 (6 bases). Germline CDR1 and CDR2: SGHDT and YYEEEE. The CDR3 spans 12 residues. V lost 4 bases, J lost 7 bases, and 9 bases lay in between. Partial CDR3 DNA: TGTGCCAGCAGCATACTAGCTAATGAG. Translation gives CASSILANE. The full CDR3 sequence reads CASSILANEQFF.

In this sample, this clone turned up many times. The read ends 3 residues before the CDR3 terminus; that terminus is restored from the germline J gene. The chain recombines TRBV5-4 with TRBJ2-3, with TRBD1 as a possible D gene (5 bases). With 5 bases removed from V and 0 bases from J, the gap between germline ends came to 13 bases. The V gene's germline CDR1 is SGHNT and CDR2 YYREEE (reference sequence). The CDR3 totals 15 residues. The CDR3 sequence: CASRPTGSSTDTQYF. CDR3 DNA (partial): TGTGCCAGCAGACCCACAGGATCTAGCACAGATACG.

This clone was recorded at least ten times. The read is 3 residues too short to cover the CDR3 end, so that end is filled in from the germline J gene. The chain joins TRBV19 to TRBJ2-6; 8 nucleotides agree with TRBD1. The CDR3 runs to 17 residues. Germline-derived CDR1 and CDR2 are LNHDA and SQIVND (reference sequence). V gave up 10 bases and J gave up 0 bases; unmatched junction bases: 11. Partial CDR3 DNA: TGTGCCACCCGTCGGGACAGGACCTTCTCTGGGGCCAACGTC. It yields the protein CATRRDRTFSGANV. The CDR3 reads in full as CATRRDRTFSGANVLTF.

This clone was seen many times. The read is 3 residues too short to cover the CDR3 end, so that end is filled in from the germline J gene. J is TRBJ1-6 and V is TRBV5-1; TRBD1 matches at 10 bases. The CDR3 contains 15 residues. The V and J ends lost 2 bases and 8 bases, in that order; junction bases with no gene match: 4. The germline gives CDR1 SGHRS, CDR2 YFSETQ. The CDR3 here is CASSLTGTGDSPLHF. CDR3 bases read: TGCGCCAGCAGCTTAACCGGGACAGGGGATTCACCC.

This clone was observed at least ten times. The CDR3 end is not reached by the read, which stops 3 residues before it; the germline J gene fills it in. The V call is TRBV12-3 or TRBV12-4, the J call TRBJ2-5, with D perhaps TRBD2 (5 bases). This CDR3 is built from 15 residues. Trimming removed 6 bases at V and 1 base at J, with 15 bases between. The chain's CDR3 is CASSLVGGSQETQYF. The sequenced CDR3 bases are TGTGCCAGCAGCCTAGTAGGAGGATCCCAAGAGACC.

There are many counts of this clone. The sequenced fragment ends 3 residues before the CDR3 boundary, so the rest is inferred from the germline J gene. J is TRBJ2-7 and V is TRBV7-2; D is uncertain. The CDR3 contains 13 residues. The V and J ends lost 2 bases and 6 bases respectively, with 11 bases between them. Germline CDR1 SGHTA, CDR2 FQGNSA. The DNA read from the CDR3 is TGTGCCAGCAGCTTAAATAATCGGTTCGAG. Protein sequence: CASSLNNRFE. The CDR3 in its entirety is CASSLNNRFEQYF.

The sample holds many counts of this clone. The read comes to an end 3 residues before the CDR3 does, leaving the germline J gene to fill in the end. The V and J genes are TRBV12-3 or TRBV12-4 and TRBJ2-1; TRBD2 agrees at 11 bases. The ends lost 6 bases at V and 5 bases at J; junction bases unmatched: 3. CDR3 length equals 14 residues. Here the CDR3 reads CASSTSGRNNEQFF. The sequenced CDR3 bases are TGTGCCAGCAGCACTAGCGGGAGAAACAATGAG.

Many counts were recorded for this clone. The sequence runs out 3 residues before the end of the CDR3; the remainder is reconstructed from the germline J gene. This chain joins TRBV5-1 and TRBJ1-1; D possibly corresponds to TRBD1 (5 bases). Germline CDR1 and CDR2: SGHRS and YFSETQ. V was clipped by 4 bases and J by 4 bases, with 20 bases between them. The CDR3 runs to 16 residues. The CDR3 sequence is CASSRVGVGVSTEAFF. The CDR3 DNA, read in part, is TGCGCCAGCAGCCGAGTTGGGGTAGGGGTGTCCACTGAA.

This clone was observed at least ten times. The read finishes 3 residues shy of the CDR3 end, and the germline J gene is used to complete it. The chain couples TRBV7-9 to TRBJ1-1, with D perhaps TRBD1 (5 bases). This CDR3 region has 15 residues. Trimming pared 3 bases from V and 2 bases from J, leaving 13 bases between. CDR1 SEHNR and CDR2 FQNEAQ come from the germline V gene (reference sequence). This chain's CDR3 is CASSLDRQGNTEAFF. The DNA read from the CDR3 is TGTGCCAGCAGCTTGGATCGTCAGGGAAACACTGAA.

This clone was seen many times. The chain's CDR3 is CASRQSPVAGELFF. The covered CDR3 bases are TGTGCCAGCAGGCAATCACCAGTCGCCGGGGAG. The chain employs TRBV5-6 and TRBJ2-2; D remains unclear. Sequencing ends 3 residues short of the CDR3 end; the germline J gene provides the rest. The CDR3 is 14 amino acids. CDR1 is SGHDT and CDR2 is YYEEEE in the germline V gene. Trimming pared 5 bases from V and 6 bases from J, leaving 14 bases between.

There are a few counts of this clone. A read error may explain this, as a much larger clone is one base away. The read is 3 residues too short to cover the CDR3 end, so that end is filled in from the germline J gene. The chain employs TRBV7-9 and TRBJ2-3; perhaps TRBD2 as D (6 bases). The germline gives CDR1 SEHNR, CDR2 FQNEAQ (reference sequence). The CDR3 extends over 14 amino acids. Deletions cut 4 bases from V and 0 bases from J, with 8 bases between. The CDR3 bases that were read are TGTGCCAGCAGCTCCGCGGGAAGCACAGATACG. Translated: CASSSAGSTDT. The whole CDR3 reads CASSSAGSTDTQYF.

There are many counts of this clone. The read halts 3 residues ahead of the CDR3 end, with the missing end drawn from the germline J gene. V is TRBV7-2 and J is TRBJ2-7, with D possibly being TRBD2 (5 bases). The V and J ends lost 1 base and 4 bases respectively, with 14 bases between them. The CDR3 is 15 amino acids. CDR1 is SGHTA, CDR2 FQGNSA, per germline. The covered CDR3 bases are TGTGCCAGCAGCTTAGGAGCGGACCTTTTTTACGAG. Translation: CASSLGADLFYE. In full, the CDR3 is CASSLGADLFYEQYF.

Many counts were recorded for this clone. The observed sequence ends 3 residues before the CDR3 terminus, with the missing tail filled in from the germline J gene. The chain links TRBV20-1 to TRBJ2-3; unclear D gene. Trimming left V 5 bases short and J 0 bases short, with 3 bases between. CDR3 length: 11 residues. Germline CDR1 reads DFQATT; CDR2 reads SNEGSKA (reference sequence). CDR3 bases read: TGCAGTGCTCAGAGCACAGATACG. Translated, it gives CSAQSTDT. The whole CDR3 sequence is CSAQSTDTQYF.

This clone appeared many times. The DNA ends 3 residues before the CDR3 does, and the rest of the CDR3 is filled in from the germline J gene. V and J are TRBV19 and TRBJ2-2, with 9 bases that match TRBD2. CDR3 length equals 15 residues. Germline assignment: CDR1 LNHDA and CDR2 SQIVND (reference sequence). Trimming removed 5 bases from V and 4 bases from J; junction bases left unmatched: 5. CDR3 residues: CASSSWTSATGELFF. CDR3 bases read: TGTGCCAGTAGTTCATGGACTAGCGCCACCGGGGAG.

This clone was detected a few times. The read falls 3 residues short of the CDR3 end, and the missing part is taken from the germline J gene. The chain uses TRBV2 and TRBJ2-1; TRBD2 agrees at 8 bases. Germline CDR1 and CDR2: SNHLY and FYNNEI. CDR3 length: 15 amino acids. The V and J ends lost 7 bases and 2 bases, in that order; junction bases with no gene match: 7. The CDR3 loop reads CASNKPGGAYNEQFF. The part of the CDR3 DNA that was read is TGTGCCAGCAACAAACCGGGGGGGGCCTACAATGAG.

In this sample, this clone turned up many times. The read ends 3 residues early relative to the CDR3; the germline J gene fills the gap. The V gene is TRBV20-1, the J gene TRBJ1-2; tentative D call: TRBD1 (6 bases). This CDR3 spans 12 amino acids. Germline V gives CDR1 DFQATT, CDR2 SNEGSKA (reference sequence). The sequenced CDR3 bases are TGCAGTGCTACTACAGGGCATGAAGGC. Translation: CSATTGHEG. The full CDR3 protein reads CSATTGHEGYTF.

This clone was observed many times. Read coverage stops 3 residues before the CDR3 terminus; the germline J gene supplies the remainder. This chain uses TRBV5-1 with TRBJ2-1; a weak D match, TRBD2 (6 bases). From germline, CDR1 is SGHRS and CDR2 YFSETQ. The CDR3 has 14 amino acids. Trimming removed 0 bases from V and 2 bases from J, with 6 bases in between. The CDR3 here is CASSLGGAYNEQFF. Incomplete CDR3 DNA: TGCGCCAGCAGCTTGGGGGGGGCCTACAATGAG.

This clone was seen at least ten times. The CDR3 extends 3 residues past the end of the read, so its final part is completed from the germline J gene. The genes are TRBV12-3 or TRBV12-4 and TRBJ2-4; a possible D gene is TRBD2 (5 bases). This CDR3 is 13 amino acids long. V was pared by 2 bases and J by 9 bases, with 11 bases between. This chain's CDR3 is CASSLLRGSIQYF. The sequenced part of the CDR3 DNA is TGTGCCAGCAGTTTATTACGGGGAAGCATT.

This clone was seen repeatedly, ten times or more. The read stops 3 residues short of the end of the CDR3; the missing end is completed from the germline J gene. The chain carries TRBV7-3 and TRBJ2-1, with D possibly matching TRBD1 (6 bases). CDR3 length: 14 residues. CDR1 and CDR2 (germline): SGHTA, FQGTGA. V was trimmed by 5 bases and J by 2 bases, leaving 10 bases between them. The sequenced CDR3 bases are TGTGCCAGCAGCCAGGCAGGGGCCTACAATGAG. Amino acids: CASSQAGAYNE. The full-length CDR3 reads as CASSQAGAYNEQFF.

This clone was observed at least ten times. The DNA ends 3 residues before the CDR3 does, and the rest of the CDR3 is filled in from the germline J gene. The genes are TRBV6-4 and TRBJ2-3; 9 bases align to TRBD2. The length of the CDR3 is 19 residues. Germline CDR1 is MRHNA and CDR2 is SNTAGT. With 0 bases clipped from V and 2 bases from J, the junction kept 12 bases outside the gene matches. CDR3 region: CASSDSWASGTTNTDTQYF. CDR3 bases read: TGTGCCAGCAGTGACTCGTGGGCTAGCGGGACGACTAACACAGATACG.

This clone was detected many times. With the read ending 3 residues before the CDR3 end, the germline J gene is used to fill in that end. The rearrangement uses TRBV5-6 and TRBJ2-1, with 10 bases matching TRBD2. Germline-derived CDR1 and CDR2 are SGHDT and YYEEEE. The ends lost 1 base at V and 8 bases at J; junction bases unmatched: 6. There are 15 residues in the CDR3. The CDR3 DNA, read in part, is TGTGCCAGCAGCTTGATGTCTAGCGGGAGTGATGAG. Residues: CASSLMSSGSDE. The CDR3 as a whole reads CASSLMSSGSDEQFF.

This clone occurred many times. The CDR3 here is CASSDSREINEQFF. CDR3 DNA (partial): TGTGCCAGTAGCGACTCTAGAGAAATCAATGAG. The J gene is TRBJ2-1, the V gene TRBV19, with unresolved D. The read gets to within 3 residues of the CDR3 end, and the germline J gene fills in the rest. Germline CDR1 and CDR2: LNHDA and SQIVND (reference sequence). Trimming left V 6 bases short and J 6 bases short, with 15 bases between. There are 14 residues in the CDR3.

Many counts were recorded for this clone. The DNA read from the CDR3 is TGTGCCAGCACCTATTTGGATGAG. Translated: CASTYLDE. The full-length CDR3 reads as CASTYLDEQFF. The chain joins TRBV2 to TRBJ2-1; D is uncertain. The CDR3 extends 3 residues past the end of the read, so its final part is completed from the germline J gene. The CDR3 has 11 residues. Per germline, CDR1 SNHLY and CDR2 FYNNEI. Trimming left V 7 bases short and J 8 bases short, with 9 bases between. Supplemented by reference TRBV2 and TRBJ2-1, the full variable domain reads EPEVTQTPSHQVTQMGQEVILRCVPISNHLYFYWYRQILGQKVEFLVSFYNNEISEKSEIFDDQFSVERPDGSNFTLKIRSTKLEDSAMYFCASTYLDEQFFGPGTRLTVL.

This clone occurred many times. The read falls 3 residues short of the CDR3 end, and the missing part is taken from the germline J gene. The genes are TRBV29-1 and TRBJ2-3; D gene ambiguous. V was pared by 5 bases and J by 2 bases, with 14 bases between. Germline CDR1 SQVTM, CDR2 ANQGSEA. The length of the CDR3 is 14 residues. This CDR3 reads CSVRLRLSTDTQYF. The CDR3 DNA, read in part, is TGCAGCGTTCGACTTAGGCTCTCCACAGATACG.